These 23 T cell receptor beta chains were sequenced from one sample in a study of OX40 agonist ivuxolimab in advanced cancers. The repertoire was sequenced with immunoSEQ multiplex PCR; TCRdb's copy has only in-frame clones and lacks some. The sample has roughly 40,000 clones; about 86% are singletons. Sequenced material: CD4+ or CD8+ T cells sorted from blood, taken in a trial of the OX40 agonist ivuxolimab. Receptor source: an adult with an advanced solid tumor such as melanoma, head and neck, liver or kidney cancer.

This clone appeared a single time. V gene TRBV11-2 combines with J gene TRBJ1-1, with 8 bases matching TRBD1. The CDR3 is 14 amino acids. The ends lost 5 bases at V and 10 bases at J; junction bases unmatched: 12. CDR1 is SGHAT and CDR2 is FQNNGV in the germline V gene. As DNA, the CDR3 is TGTGCCAGCAGCAACTCCCGGGACAGGAGACGAGCTTTCTTT. Residues: CASSNSRDRRRAFF.

The chain employs TRBV18 and TRBJ1-5; D is ambiguous. Germline loops: CDR1 KGHSH, CDR2 LQKENI. The V and J ends lost 5 bases and 0 bases respectively, with 8 bases between them. The CDR3 is 14 amino acids. The CDR3 sequence is CASSETFSNQPQHF. CDR3 DNA sequence: TGTGCCAGCTCAGAGACATTTAGCAATCAGCCCCAGCATTTT.

The chain joins TRBV6-6 to TRBJ2-3, with D possibly TRBD1 on 5 matching bases. Germline V gene data show CDR1 as MNHNY and CDR2 as SVGAGI (reference sequence). The CDR3 contains 15 residues. Trimming took off 4 bases at V and 5 bases at J, with 16 bases between the two ends. The CDR3 coding sequence is TGTGCCAGCAGTTCACCACCAATCACAGGAGATACGCAGTATTTT. Protein: CASSSPPITGDTQYF.

This sequence joins TRBV9 and TRBJ2-1; D tentatively reads TRBD1 or TRBD2 (5 bases each). From germline, CDR1 is SGDLS and CDR2 YYNGEE. The CDR3 spans 13 residues. Trimming shortened V by 4 bases and J by 9 bases, and 14 bases separated the two germline ends. This CDR3 reads CASSPVGGGEQFF. The CDR3 coding sequence is TGTGCCAGCAGCCCCGTTGGGGGTGGTGAGCAGTTCTTC.

The V gene is TRBV29-1, the J gene TRBJ2-1, with D possibly being TRBD2 (6 bases). Germline values: CDR1 SQVTM, CDR2 ANQGSEA. V lost 5 bases and J lost 5, with 13 bases in between. This CDR3 has 13 amino acids. Written as DNA, the CDR3 is TGCAGCGTTCCCTTGGCTAGCGACAATGAGCAGTTCTTC. Its translation is CSVPLASDNEQFF.

The V call is TRBV18, the J call TRBJ2-3; perhaps TRBD2 as D (5 bases). V was shortened by 4 bases and J by 0 bases, with 11 bases between the two germline ends. The CDR3 length is 15 residues. Germline V gives CDR1 KGHSH, CDR2 LQKENI. For the CDR3, the DNA is TGTGCCAGCTCACTTGGACTGACTAGCACAGATACGCAGTATTTT. Translation: CASSLGLTSTDTQYF.

The chain links TRBV9 to TRBJ2-1; D call uncertain. This CDR3 has 15 residues. CDR1 is SGDLS, CDR2 YYNGEE, per germline. Trimming took 3 bases from V and 0 from J, leaving 10 bases between them. The CDR3 DNA follows: TGTGCCAGCAGCGCCCACAAGAGCTCCTACAATGAGCAGTTCTTC. Translation gives CASSAHKSSYNEQFF. Combining the CDR3 with reference TRBV9 and TRBJ2-1 gives the whole variable domain DSGVTQTPKHLITATGQRVTLRCSPRSGDLSVYWYQQSLDQGLQFLIQYYNGEERAKGNILERFSAQQFPDLHSELNLSSLELGDSALYFCASSAHKSSYNEQFFGPGTRLTVL.

For the CDR3, the DNA is TGTGCCAGCAGCTCTGACAGAAGCAATTCACCCCTCCACTTT. This codes for CASSSDRSNSPLHF. The chain recombines TRBV13 with TRBJ1-6, with D perhaps matching TRBD1 (5 bases). The CDR3 runs to 14 residues. The V and J ends lost 4 bases and 7 bases respectively, with 11 bases between them. From germline, CDR1 is PRHDT and CDR2 FYEKMQ (reference sequence).

The rearrangement joins TRBV7-8 to TRBJ1-5; a weak D match, TRBD1 (6 bases). V was shortened by 6 bases and J by 1 base, with 10 bases between the two germline ends. CDR3 length: 14 amino acids. CDR1 and CDR2 from the germline V gene are SGHVS and FQNEAQ. CDR3 residues: CASRLGASNQPQHF. The DNA for the CDR3 is TGTGCCAGCAGGCTGGGGGCGAGCAATCAGCCCCAGCATTTT. The whole variable domain, remainder taken from reference TRBV7-8 and TRBJ1-5, is GAGVSQSPRYKVAKRGQDVALRCDPISGHVSLFWYQQALGQGPEFLTYFQNEAQLDKSGLPSDRFFAERPEGSVSTLKIQRTQQEDSAVYLCASRLGASNQPQHFGDGTRLSIL.

This chain joins TRBV11-1 and TRBJ1-1; a weak D match, TRBD1 (5 bases). The germline V gene encodes CDR1 SGHAT and CDR2 FQDESV (reference sequence). This CDR3 has 13 amino acids. V shed 0 bases and J shed 10 bases, with 12 bases lying between them. CDR3 residues: CASSLAAGSAAFF. The DNA for the CDR3 is TGTGCCAGCAGCTTAGCCGCAGGGAGCGCAGCTTTCTTT.

V usage is TRBV5-5 and J usage is TRBJ1-1; D remains unclear. V lost 1 base and J lost 1, with 5 bases in between. The germline V gene has CDR1 SGHKS and CDR2 YYEKEE (reference sequence). This CDR3 is built from 13 residues. CDR3 sequence: CASSLQANTEAFF. The DNA of the CDR3 is TGTGCCAGCAGCTTGCAGGCGAACACTGAAGCTTTCTTT.

J is TRBJ1-2 and V is TRBV6-5; D is possibly TRBD1 (5 bases). Germline lookup yields CDR1 MNHEY and CDR2 SVGAGI. Trimming removed 0 bases at V and 9 bases at J, with 17 bases between. The CDR3 covers 15 residues. The CDR3 DNA sequence: TGTGCCAGCAGTTACTCGACCGGGACGGTCGAGAGCTACACCTTC. It specifies CASSYSTGTVESYTF.

This clone came up a few times. The chain joins TRBV4-1 to TRBJ2-7; a possible D gene is TRBD2 (5 bases). Per germline, CDR1 MGHRA and CDR2 YSYEKL. The CDR3 runs to 15 residues. Trimming stripped 4 bases from V and 4 bases from J, with 17 bases between. CDR3 DNA: TGCGCCAGCAGCCCGTTGGTCGGGGTAGGATACGAGCAGTACGTC. Amino acids: CASSPLVGVGYEQYV.

J is TRBJ2-2 and V is TRBV6-1, with D possibly TRBD2 on 6 matching bases. The CDR3 has 14 amino acids. The ends were cut back, 6 bases at V and 13 bases at J, with 21 bases in the middle. Germline assignment: CDR1 MNHNS and CDR2 SASEGT. In DNA, the CDR3 is TGTGCCAGCAGCCCAACTAGCAGCTTCTTCGGGCTGTTTTTT. Protein sequence: CASSPTSSFFGLFF.

J is TRBJ1-1 and V is TRBV6-5, with 7 positions matching TRBD1. There are 14 residues in the CDR3. V trimming: 7 bases; J trimming: 6 bases; junction bases outside the gene matches: 11. CDR1 and CDR2 (germline): MNHEY, SVGAGI. The CDR3 DNA reads TGTGCCAGCACTCCGACAGGGATGACCGCTGAAGCTTTCTTT. As protein: CASTPTGMTAEAFF.

The chain uses TRBV7-6 and TRBJ2-1; the D is unclear. V lost 5 bases and J lost 0, with 11 bases in between. CDR1 SGHVS and CDR2 FNYEAQ come from the germline V gene. There are 15 residues in the CDR3. CDR3 region: CASSRAPNSYNEQFF. The CDR3 nucleotides are TGTGCCAGCAGCCGGGCGCCGAACTCCTACAATGAGCAGTTCTTC.

Within the sample, this clone is medium-sized. The chain uses TRBV12-5 and TRBJ2-7; TRBD1 or TRBD2 may be the D gene (5 bases each). CDR1 and CDR2 from the germline V gene are LGHNT and FRNRAP. The CDR3 extends over 14 amino acids. Trimming cost V 6 bases and J 6 bases, with 18 bases left between them. CDR3 amino acids: CASGVGDGSREQYF. CDR3 in DNA: TGTGCTAGTGGCGTCGGGGACGGTTCTCGCGAGCAGTACTTC.

The gene calls are TRBV12-5 and TRBJ1-1; weak D call: TRBD1 (6 bases). Trimming took 3 bases from V and 4 from J, leaving 15 bases between them. This CDR3 spans 15 amino acids. CDR1 is LGHNT and CDR2 is FRNRAP in the germline V gene. CDR3 DNA sequence: TGTGCTAGTGGTTTCGCCCAGGGGCTTGTCACTGAAGCTTTCTTT. Translated, it gives CASGFAQGLVTEAFF.

This CDR3 reads CASSDVPETQYF. The CDR3 region has the DNA TGTGCCAGTAGTGATGTTCCGGAGACCCAGTACTTC. The chain carries TRBV19 and TRBJ2-5; D gene unclear. From germline, CDR1 is LNHDA and CDR2 SQIVND (reference sequence). This CDR3 has 12 amino acids. Trimming removed 5 bases at V and 5 bases at J, with 9 bases between.

The rearrangement links TRBV27 to TRBJ2-4; 9 bases fit TRBD2. V lost 3 bases to trimming and J lost 11 bases; unmatched junction nucleotides: 8. Germline CDR1 MNHEY, CDR2 SMNVEV (reference sequence). This CDR3 spans 14 amino acids. The CDR3 reads CASSLASGEGVQYF. The CDR3 bases are TGTGCCAGCAGTTTGGCTAGCGGGGAAGGAGTTCAGTACTTC.

The CDR3, as DNA: TGTGCCAGCAGTTTCGACAGAGAAGCAGAGGAGAACACTGAAGCTTTCTTT. Its protein is CASSFDREAEENTEAFF. The rearrangement links TRBV27 to TRBJ1-1; TRBD1 is a possible D gene (5 bases). Germline assignment: CDR1 MNHEY and CDR2 SMNVEV (reference sequence). The V gene lost 3 bases and the J gene lost 1 base, with 18 bases spanning the gap. The CDR3 is made up of 17 amino acids.

This chain connects TRBV11-2 to TRBJ1-3; no reliable D call. This CDR3 is built from 15 residues. Trimming shortened V by 1 base and J by 0 bases, and 7 bases separated the two germline ends. From germline, CDR1 is SGHAT and CDR2 FQNNGV. The CDR3 protein is CASSLAGNSGNTIYF. CDR3 DNA sequence: TGTGCCAGCAGCTTAGCTGGAAACTCTGGAAACACCATATATTTT. The full variable domain, its missing parts supplied by reference TRBV11-2 and TRBJ1-3, is EAGVAQSPRYKIIEKRQSVAFWCNPISGHATLYWYQQILGQGPKLLIQFQNNGVVDDSQLPKDRFSAERLKGVDSTLKIQPAKLEDSAVYLCASSLAGNSGNTIYFGEGSWLTVV.

The chain is built from TRBV9 and TRBJ2-6; TRBD1 aligns across 9 bases. Per germline, CDR1 SGDLS and CDR2 YYNGEE. V was clipped by 5 bases and J by 0 bases; unmatched bases: 6. This CDR3 has 17 residues. The CDR3 sequence: CASSPTGGSSGANVLTF. The CDR3 region has the DNA TGTGCCAGCAGTCCAACAGGGGGCTCCTCTGGGGCCAACGTCCTGACTTTC.